This is a list of T cell receptor beta chains from one sample in a study of OX40 agonist ivuxolimab in advanced cancers. Assay used: immunoSEQ multiplex PCR; TCRdb lists only in-frame clones, some missing. Seen here are approximately 65,000 clones, nearly 90% observed once, and the top ten hold 3% to 4%. Specimen: CD4+ or CD8+ T cells sorted from blood, collected in a trial of the OX40 agonist ivuxolimab. Every receptor here comes from an adult with an advanced solid tumor such as melanoma, head and neck, liver or kidney cancer. CDR3s leave out the opening cysteine and the closing phenylalanine or tryptophan. Each record gives: CDR3 protein, CDR3 length, J gene, V gene.

CDR3: ATSRGRQGVNTEAF
length: 14
J: TRBJ1-1
V: TRBV15

CDR3: ASSLGQGGTYLTDTQY
length: 16
J: TRBJ2-3
V: TRBV5-1

CDR3: ASSQEGRIDYGYT
length: 13
J: TRBJ1-2
V: TRBV7-2

CDR3: ASSQIQAGGNEQF
length: 13
J: TRBJ2-1
V: TRBV23-1

CDR3: ASSQEFRLGGRPSTDTQY
length: 18
J: TRBJ2-3
V: TRBV4-1

CDR3: ASSERRGNQPQH
length: 12
J: TRBJ1-5
V: TRBV2

CDR3: ASSQDRGWDTQY
length: 12
J: TRBJ2-3
V: TRBV5-1

CDR3: AISESETYEAF
length: 11
J: TRBJ1-1
V: TRBV10-3

CDR3: ATSRDLTPRQETQY
length: 14
J: TRBJ2-5
V: TRBV15

CDR3: ASSLRLAGGDTQY
length: 13
J: TRBJ2-3
V: TRBV7-2

CDR3: ASSQVIQEPPDTQY
length: 14
J: TRBJ2-3
V: TRBV4-2

CDR3: AWSLGQGVSGAF
length: 12
J: TRBJ1-1
V: TRBV30

CDR3: ASSQEGSAGRTEQY
length: 14
J: TRBJ2-7
V: TRBV4-2

CDR3: ASSRGGMAEKLF
length: 12
J: TRBJ1-4
V: TRBV4-1

CDR3: ASSQFFLRENTGELF
length: 15
J: TRBJ2-2
V: TRBV28

CDR3: SVATDNNQPQH
length: 11
J: TRBJ1-5
V: TRBV29-1

CDR3: ATSRDRGRGGNEQF
length: 14
J: TRBJ2-1
V: TRBV15

CDR3: AISDPTSASSYEQY
length: 14
J: TRBJ2-7
V: TRBV10-3

CDR3: ASSLVVSSYNEQF
length: 13
J: TRBJ2-1
V: TRBV5-1

CDR3: ASSLAGYQPQH
length: 11
J: TRBJ1-5
V: TRBV11-2

CDR3: ASSFYESYNEQF
length: 12
J: TRBJ2-1
V: TRBV27

CDR3: ASSAVGPNVDTQY
length: 13
J: TRBJ2-3
V: TRBV5-6

CDR3: ASSPGAANTEAF
length: 12
J: TRBJ1-1
V: TRBV11-2

CDR3: ASSSQGTGELF
length: 11
J: TRBJ2-2
V: TRBV7-8